Below are 6 T cell receptor beta chains sequenced from a single sample in a study of T cell repertoires in cytomegalovirus infection. TCRdb re-called the reads through MiXCR, storing one row per CDR3 protein. Here the sample spans about 250,000 distinct CDR3 sequences, approximately 13% being singletons. Sequencing input: PBMCs. These receptor sequences come from a human donor in good health (CMV status not recorded). Some clones in this sample may be carry-over from other donors' samples.

This clonotype was seen once. The chain is built from TRBV28 and TRBJ2-1; TRBD1 matches 7 bases. V shed 5 bases, J shed 4 bases, and the junction held 11 bases outside the gene matches. The V gene's germline CDR1 is MDHEN and CDR2 SYDVKM. The CDR3 spans 16 residues. CDR3 nucleotide sequence: TGTGCCAGCAGTCCGCTCTCAGGGGGATCGTACAATGAGCAGTTCTTC. It yields the protein CASSPLSGGSYNEQFF.

The chain uses TRBV6-5 and TRBJ1-3, with D unclear. The CDR3 has 15 residues. Between the trimmed V and J ends, which lost 0 bases and 0 bases, there was a span of 6 bases. Germline assignment: CDR1 MNHEY and CDR2 SVGAGI. CDR3 in amino acids: CASSYSRDSGNTIYF. CDR3 DNA sequence: TGTGCCAGCAGTTACTCAAGGGACTCTGGAAACACCATATATTTT.

The table lists this clonotype with many counts. CDR3 bases: TGCAGTGCCTCGGGACTAGCGGGGATCACAGATACGCAGTATTTT. It encodes CSASGLAGITDTQYF. The chain links TRBV20-1 to TRBJ2-3, with TRBD2 identical over 13 bases. V lost 6 bases and J lost 2; bases outside the gene matches: 5. CDR1 is DFQATT, CDR2 SNEGSKA, per germline (reference sequence). This CDR3 contains 15 residues.

At least ten counts were recorded for this clonotype. V and J are TRBV7-3 and TRBJ2-3, with 11 bases identical to TRBD2. After removal of 0 bases from V and 6 bases from J, the junction contained 5 bases not matched to a gene. The length of the CDR3 is 16 residues. Germline CDR1 reads SGHTA; CDR2 reads FQGTGA. CDR3 region: CASSLTLAGGGDTQYF. CDR3 nucleotides: TGTGCCAGCAGCTTAACGCTAGCGGGGGGAGGGGATACGCAGTATTTT.

This clonotype turned up a few times. J is TRBJ2-5 and V is TRBV29-1; TRBD1 matches 8 bases. The length of the CDR3 is 13 residues. J was trimmed by 6 bases and V by 3 bases; bases with no gene match: 6. Germline CDR1 reads SQVTM; CDR2 reads ANQGSEA. CDR3 sequence (DNA): TGCAGCGTTGAGACAGGGGTCATGAAGACCCAGTACTTC. Translation: CSVETGVMKTQYF.

This clonotype has ten or more counts. V gene TRBV19 combines with J gene TRBJ2-1, with D unclear. This CDR3 has 13 residues. Per the germline V gene, CDR1 is LNHDA and CDR2 is SQIVND (reference sequence). V shed 5 bases and J shed 5 bases, with 10 bases lying between them. In DNA, the CDR3 is TGTGCCAGTAGTTCCCAGGTTCACAATGAGCAGTTCTTC. Residues: CASSSQVHNEQFF. The whole variable domain, remainder taken from reference TRBV19 and TRBJ2-1, is DGGITQSPKYLFRKEGQNVTLSCEQNLNHDAMYWYRQDPGQGLRLIYYSQIVNDFQKGDIAEGYSVSREKKESFPLTVTSAQKNPTAFYLCASSSQVHNEQFFGPGTRLTVL.